Sequencing of this T cell receptor beta chain was carried out in a study of cytomegalovirus exposure and HLA in healthy donors. Notes on the study in general: Researchers reported in a later analysis that a missense DCLRE1C variant was tied to TCR beta V- and J-gene trimming. The study dropped some indistinguishable V segments, TRBV6-2 and TRBV6-3 among them. A classifier reportedly called cytomegalovirus status with high sensitivity and specificity. Researchers counted roughly 160 TCR beta chains as cytomegalovirus-associated.

The PCR ran on 60 Vbeta and 13 Jbeta primers. Assay: immunoSEQ multiplex PCR; the TCRdb copy retains only in-frame clones and omits some. The table records about 190,000 clones, 82% of them present only once. Comments on this clone: The antigen is not known.

The CDR3 consists of 15 residues. The germline V gene encodes CDR1 MDHEN and CDR2 SYDVKM. The ends were cut back, 5 bases at V and 1 base at J, with 14 bases in the middle. The clonotype comes from a woman under 30 in good health and CMV-seronegative. The J gene is TRBJ1-1, the V gene TRBV28; D not certain. The sequencing sample was made of PBMCs. The CDR3 sequence: CASSAAAVSNTEAFF. The DNA for the CDR3 is TGTGCCAGCAGTGCAGCGGCGGTTTCGAACACTGAAGCTTTCTTT.